Below, 17 T cell receptor beta chains from the same sample are listed, as sequenced in a study of cytomegalovirus exposure and HLA in healthy donors. PCR primers comprised 60 Vbeta and 13 Jbeta primers. Generated by immunoSEQ multiplex PCR, the TCRdb table keeps only in-frame clones and is missing some. The profile covers approximately 190,000 clones, with 81% appearing a single time and approximately 3.9% taken by the ten largest. The sequenced sample consisted of PBMCs. The receptor set was obtained from a man aged 45 to 65 in good health and CMV-seronegative.

This rearrangement joins TRBV19 to TRBJ2-2; 8 bases line up with TRBD2. Germline CDR1 and CDR2: LNHDA and SQIVND (reference sequence). The CDR3 contains 18 residues. V shed 7 bases and J 0 bases; nucleotides not matched to a gene: 13. CDR3 loop: CASTAQSGGGSNTGELFF. CDR3 sequence (DNA): TGTGCCAGTACTGCTCAGTCGGGCGGGGGGTCGAACACCGGGGAGCTGTTTTTT.

V gene TRBV7-7 combines with J gene TRBJ2-1; 7 nucleotides line up with TRBD2. The V and J ends lost 3 bases and 4 bases, in that order; junction bases with no gene match: 6. The CDR3 sequence is 15 residues long. Per germline, CDR1 SSHAT and CDR2 FNYEAQ (reference sequence). CDR3 region: CASSFGEGTYNEQFF. CDR3 bases: TGTGCCAGCAGCTTTGGGGAGGGAACGTACAATGAGCAGTTCTTC. The entire variable domain, with the rest obtained from reference TRBV7-7 and TRBJ2-1, is as follows: GAGVSQSPRYKVTKRGQDVTLRCDPISSHATLYWYQQALGQGPEFLTYFNYEAQPDKSGLPSDRFSAERPEGSISTLTIQRTEQRDSAMYRCASSFGEGTYNEQFFGPGTRLTVL.

The chain recombines TRBV4-3 with TRBJ2-2, with a weak D call TRBD1 (6 bases). Trimming shortened V by 5 bases and J by 8 bases, and 15 bases separated the two germline ends. The CDR3 runs to 14 residues. Per the germline V gene, CDR1 is LGHNA and CDR2 is YSLEER. The CDR3 region has the DNA TGCGCCAGCAGCTCTCGAGAGGGGGTGGGGGAGCTGTTTTTT. It codes for CASSSREGVGELFF.

This clone occurred a few times. The chain recombines TRBV7-2 with TRBJ2-5, with a weak D call TRBD2 (6 bases). Germline V gives CDR1 SGHTA, CDR2 FQGNSA. The CDR3 length is 14 residues. The V end was cut by 3 bases, the J end by 2 bases, with 10 bases between. The CDR3 region is CASSFRAGQETQYF. Written as DNA, the CDR3 is TGTGCCAGCAGCTTCCGGGCGGGGCAAGAGACCCAGTACTTC.

The chain couples TRBV29-1 to TRBJ2-7; 7 bases are a match to TRBD1. After removal of 2 bases from V and 1 base from J, the junction contained 8 bases not matched to a gene. The CDR3 length is 15 residues. Per the germline V gene, CDR1 is SQVTM and CDR2 is ANQGSEA. CDR3 in amino acids: CSVELRQGDSYEQYF. The CDR3 nucleotides are TGCAGCGTTGAACTTCGGCAGGGGGATTCCTACGAGCAGTACTTC.

CDR3 region: CASSLDRGNNYGYTF. CDR3 coding DNA: TGCGCCAGCAGCTTGGACAGGGGCAACAACTATGGCTACACCTTC. The chain has TRBV5-1 and TRBJ1-2; 7 positions match TRBD1. Germline assignment: CDR1 SGHRS and CDR2 YFSETQ. V gave up 0 bases and J gave up 2 bases; unmatched junction bases: 4. The CDR3 is made up of 15 amino acids.

The J gene is TRBJ1-2, the V gene TRBV5-4; 9 positions match TRBD1. The germline V gene has CDR1 SGHNT and CDR2 YYREEE (reference sequence). The CDR3 contains 14 residues. V lost 4 bases, J lost 5 bases, and 6 bases stayed unmatched. CDR3 sequence reads: CASSHQDRGYGYTF. For the CDR3, the DNA is TGTGCCAGCAGCCACCAGGACAGGGGATATGGCTACACCTTC.

The rearrangement joins TRBV10-3 to TRBJ1-6; tentatively, D is TRBD1 (6 bases). Germline CDR1 and CDR2: ENHRY and SYGVKD. V was shortened by 2 bases and J by 7 bases, with 9 bases between the two germline ends. CDR3 size: 14 residues. CDR3 nucleotides: TGTGCCATCAGTGAGGGACAGACCAATTCACCCCTCCACTTT. Amino acids: CAISEGQTNSPLHF.

This clone was found once. The rearrangement joins TRBV7-2 to TRBJ2-3, with 9 bases matching TRBD2. The CDR3 covers 15 residues. Losses at the gene ends were 5 bases for V and 5 bases for J; bases not matched to a gene: 8. Looked up from germline, CDR1 is SGHTA and CDR2 is FQGNSA. The DNA for the CDR3 is TGTGCCAGCAGCCCCGCGGGGGGGCAGCTAGATACGCAGTATTTT. Protein sequence: CASSPAGGQLDTQYF. Supplemented by reference TRBV7-2 and TRBJ2-3, the full variable domain reads GAGVSQSPSNKVTEKGKDVELRCDPISGHTALYWYRQSLGQGLEFLIYFQGNSAPDKSGLPSDRFSAERTGGSVSTLTIQRTQQEDSAVYLCASSPAGGQLDTQYFGPGTRLTVL.

The V gene is TRBV7-2, the J gene TRBJ2-1; D call uncertain. CDR1 and CDR2 from the germline V gene are SGHTA and FQGNSA. Trimming stripped 1 base from V and 7 bases from J, with 8 bases between. The CDR3 contains 13 residues. CDR3 amino acids: CASSLGGSNEQFF. The CDR3 bases are TGTGCCAGCAGCTTAGGCGGCAGTAATGAGCAGTTCTTC.

The chain carries TRBV7-8 and TRBJ2-7, with no clear D. Trimming removed 5 bases at V and 2 bases at J, with 13 bases between. There are 14 residues in the CDR3. CDR1 and CDR2 (germline): SGHVS, FQNEAQ. The CDR3: CASSTSDITYEQYF. The CDR3 DNA reads as TGTGCCAGCAGCACCTCTGACATTACCTACGAGCAGTACTTC.

The rearrangement links TRBV29-1 to TRBJ1-1, with TRBD1 matching over 9 bases. V gave up 5 bases and J gave up 9 bases; unmatched junction bases: 10. This CDR3 spans 13 amino acids. CDR1 is SQVTM and CDR2 is ANQGSEA in the germline V gene. The CDR3 bases are TGCAGCGTTACAACAGGGGGCCGGGCAAAAGCTTTCTTT. Its protein is CSVTTGGRAKAFF.

This clone was detected once. The J gene is TRBJ1-1, the V gene TRBV2, with TRBD1 as a possible D gene (5 bases). This CDR3 region has 13 residues. V was shortened by 7 bases and J by 1 base, with 10 bases between the two germline ends. In germline, CDR1 is SNHLY, CDR2 FYNNEI. The CDR3 loop reads CASIFQGNTEAFF. CDR3 bases: TGTGCCAGCATTTTTCAGGGGAACACTGAAGCTTTCTTT.

The rearrangement joins TRBV2 to TRBJ2-1, with 7 bases that match TRBD1. The V and J ends lost 5 bases and 3 bases, in that order; junction bases with no gene match: 7. Germline V lookup: CDR1 SNHLY, CDR2 FYNNEI. The CDR3 length is 15 residues. The CDR3 spells CASSQGDSVYNEQFF. DNA of the CDR3: TGTGCCAGCAGTCAGGGGGACAGCGTCTACAATGAGCAGTTCTTC.

The chain is built from TRBV9 and TRBJ2-1; the match to TRBD1 covers 8 bases. The germline CDR1 and CDR2 sequences are SGDLS and YYNGEE. Unmatched junction bases numbered 7, after V lost 0 bases and J lost 8 bases. CDR3 length: 15 amino acids. The DNA for the CDR3 is TGTGCCAGCAGCGTAGTACAGGGGGGTCCTTATGAGCAGTTCTTC. This translates into CASSVVQGGPYEQFF.

This chain uses TRBV7-9 with TRBJ2-5, with TRBD1 as a possible D gene (6 bases). The V and J ends lost 2 bases and 2 bases respectively, with 15 bases between them. The CDR3 runs to 16 residues. Germline V gene sequence: CDR1 SEHNR, CDR2 FQNEAQ (reference sequence). The CDR3 here is CASSLRLPGQQETQYF. Written as DNA, the CDR3 is TGTGCCAGCAGCTTACGGCTCCCGGGACAACAAGAGACCCAGTACTTC.

The chain uses TRBV18 and TRBJ2-5; a weak D match, TRBD1 (5 bases). Germline V gene sequence: CDR1 KGHSH, CDR2 LQKENI. The CDR3 runs 15 residues. V lost 5 bases and J 0 bases, leaving 13 bases between the germline ends. The DNA for the CDR3 is TGTGCCAGCTCAAGGGGAAGGGGCAACCAAGAGACCCAGTACTTC. It specifies CASSRGRGNQETQYF.